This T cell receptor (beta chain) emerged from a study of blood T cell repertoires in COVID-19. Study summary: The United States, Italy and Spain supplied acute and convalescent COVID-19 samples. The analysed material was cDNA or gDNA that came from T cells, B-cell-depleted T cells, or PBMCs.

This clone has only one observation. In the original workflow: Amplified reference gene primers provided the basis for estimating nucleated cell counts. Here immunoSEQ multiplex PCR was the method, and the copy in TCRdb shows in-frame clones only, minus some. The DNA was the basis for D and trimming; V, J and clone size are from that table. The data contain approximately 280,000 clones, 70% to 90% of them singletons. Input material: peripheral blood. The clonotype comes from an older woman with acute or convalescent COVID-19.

The CDR3 protein is CASSHGDRRNSPLHF. The CDR3 DNA is TGTGCCAGTAGTCACGGGGACAGGCGCAATTCACCCCTCCACTTT. V is TRBV19 and J is TRBJ1-6; 8 nucleotides match TRBD1. Germline loops: CDR1 LNHDA, CDR2 SQIVND (reference sequence). With V trimmed by 5 bases and J by 7 bases, 7 bases remained unmatched. This CDR3 contains 15 residues.